This TCR beta chain comes out of a study of early T cells in non-severe SARS-CoV-2 infection (dated by TCRdb to about 2021). About the full investigation: Because TCR sequencing relied on bulk RNA taken from unsorted whole blood, pairing of alpha and beta chains was not possible. Points the paper makes about the study in general: Matching against VDJdb was skewed toward anti-spike CD8 responses, likely underestimated virus-specific expansions, and missed private and CD4 specificities.

Comment on this clonotype: The antigen it binds to is not known. No clone much larger than this one lies a single base away; base qualities are absent.

The library was obtained by 5' RACE. The instrument was a NextSeq 500. The TCR library protocol attached unique molecular identifiers to individual cDNA molecules to correct for sequencing error and PCR bias. TCR alpha and beta chains were both sequenced, and the abundances of alpha and beta sequences in each sample were closely correlated with each other. Processing in the source paper ran as follows. Decombinator V4 was used to perform V gene, J gene and CDR3 annotation of TCR sequences. Expanded TCRs were defined as changing significantly between any two time points under a Poisson model with p below 0.0001. Abundances of TCRs were expressed as counts per million after normalisation to the total number of TCRs sequenced in each sample. MAIT TCRs were defined by TRAV1-2 paired with TRAJ12, TRAJ20 or TRAJ33, and iNKT TCRs by TRAV10 paired with TRAJ18. VDJdb, accessed 1 November 2021, was searched for CMV, EBV and SARS-CoV-2 annotated TCRs, excluding TCRs annotated for multiple antigens. Clones were called with MiXCR by TCRdb after fastp trimmed the public reads at Q25, and only in-frame beta chains were retained. A single entry per CDR3 protein holds the most common genes and DNA from its merged rows. The V and J calls and clone size are TCRdb's, not the authors'. The sample table lists around 70,000 distinct CDR3 sequences, roughly 11% of them with a count of one. The top ten clones comprise around 6.4% of the sample.

V drops 6 bases and J drops 1 base, leaving 10 bases in between. CDR1 and CDR2 were assigned from the germline V gene (reference sequence) as SGHAT and FQDESV. From the cysteine up to the phenylalanine, the CDR3 has a length of 14 residues. Left in the record is the CDR3 DNA by itself, 42 bases read in frame from the first base. Set within a cohort of healthcare workers in London, UK, this nested case-control study involved weekly PCR testing of nasopharyngeal swabs along with blood sampling. Healthcare workers were recruited during the week of the UK lockdown, between 23 and 31 March 2020, and followed weekly for up to roughly 15 weeks.

Sequenced: whole blood. The origin of this receptor is an adult who was a healthcare worker with PCR-confirmed SARS-CoV-2 infection or an uninfected control (not recorded which). The chain is assembled from TRBV11-1 and TRBJ2-4; matching of 5 bases hints at TRBD1 as the D gene. The DNA sequence follows: TGTGCCAGCAGATCAAAGGGGGCCAAAAACATTCAGTACTTC. It specifies CASRSKGAKNIQYF.